The sequence of this T cell receptor beta chain was determined in a study of Graves' ophthalmopathy and Graves' hyperthyroidism. Study details: Peripheral blood (taken before any treatment) was collected at initial diagnosis.

The authors amplified TCR beta CDR3 regions, and they did so from RNA transcripts for repertoire sequencing. The workflow started with a first-round RT-PCR run with HTBI primers and then moved on to a second-round multiplex PCR. From the multiplex PCR reads, TCRdb called clonotypes with MiXCR, one entry per CDR3 protein. The data hold roughly 410,000 distinct CDR3 sequences, with roughly 15% observed a single time. Study-wide results and caveats: Built on 13 signatures, a model told ophthalmopathy apart from stable hyperthyroidism with approximately 85% sensitivity and over 80% specificity. Detection in blood was also observed for most expanded thyroid clonotypes above 0.001 frequency.

Points on this clonotype: The antigen remains unidentified.

Sequencing used peripheral blood. This TCR derives from a young woman with stable Graves' hyperthyroidism.

The CDR3 spells CASRARQAHNSPLHF. CDR3 coding DNA: TGTGCCAGCAGGGCGAGACAGGCGCATAATTCACCCCTCCACTTT. This chain joins TRBV25-1 and TRBJ1-6; the D gene is possibly TRBD1 (6 bases). Trimming cost V 6 bases and J 5 bases, with 14 bases left between them. The CDR3 loop spans 15 amino acids. Germline CDR1 and CDR2: MGHDK and SYGVNS.